The 12 T cell receptor beta chains presented below share a single source sample, sequenced in a study of T-cell reconstitution after alpha-beta-depleted transplantation in children. During its preparation, the TCRbeta library received unique molecular identifiers. TCRdb used MiXCR to reprocess the PCR reads, holding one entry per CDR3 protein. The sample includes about 980,000 distinct CDR3 sequences, about 29% of them seen just once. The material was PBMCs, mostly from graft donor cells, obtained 360 days after TCRalphabeta/CD19-depleted stem cell transplant. The receptors derive from a boy in the first two years of life who had a stem cell transplant for SCID, so the T cells may come from the graft donor.

The chain joins TRBV7-2 to TRBJ2-5, with 11 bases matching TRBD2. Germline V lookup: CDR1 SGHTA, CDR2 FQGNSA. J lost 2 bases, V lost 0 bases, and 5 bases had no gene match. CDR3 length: 17 amino acids. CDR3 coding DNA: TGTGCCAGCAGCTTAGCTCCGACTAGCGGGAAGCAAGAGACCCAGTACTTC. It translates to CASSLAPTSGKQETQYF.

This clonotype showed up just a few times. The CDR3 reads CSAQGTSGASSYEQYF. The CDR3 region has the DNA TGCAGCGCTCAAGGAACTAGCGGGGCCAGCTCCTACGAGCAGTACTTC. The gene calls are TRBV29-1 and TRBJ2-7; TRBD2 agrees at 10 bases. Germline CDR1 SQVTM, CDR2 ANQGSEA. The CDR3 loop spans 16 amino acids. The V gene end was trimmed by 7 bases and the J gene end by 0 bases; junction bases not matched to a gene: 12.

Only a few counts were recorded for this clonotype. This chain links TRBV7-8 with TRBJ2-1, with D perhaps TRBD1 or TRBD2 (5 bases each). Germline V gives CDR1 SGHVS, CDR2 FQNEAQ. Trimming cost V 2 bases and J 4 bases, with 18 bases left between them. This CDR3 is built from 17 residues. CDR3 DNA sequence: TGTGCCAGCAGCTTAATACGGGGCTCATTCTTATACAATGAGCAGTTCTTC. This translates into CASSLIRGSFLYNEQFF.

The table lists this clonotype with a few counts. This sequence joins TRBV2 and TRBJ2-7; 8 bases agree with TRBD1. J was trimmed by 4 bases and V by 5 bases; bases with no gene match: 13. The V gene's germline CDR1 is SNHLY and CDR2 FYNNEI. CDR3 size: 16 residues. The CDR3 protein is CASSTGQDYGAYEQYF. As DNA, the CDR3 is TGTGCCAGCAGTACGGGACAGGACTACGGTGCGTACGAGCAGTACTTC.

The rearrangement uses TRBV7-8 and TRBJ2-7; 7 nucleotides match TRBD1. J was trimmed by 10 bases and V by 5 bases; bases with no gene match: 5. The germline V gene has CDR1 SGHVS and CDR2 FQNEAQ. This CDR3 is 11 amino acids long. CDR3 nucleotide sequence: TGTGCCAGCAGCGCCACAGGGGTACAGTACTTC. Amino acid sequence: CASSATGVQYF.

The rearrangement links TRBV20-1 to TRBJ2-4; TRBD2 matches 11 bases. The CDR3 runs 15 residues. Unmatched junction bases numbered 8, after V lost 3 bases and J lost 7 bases. Per germline, CDR1 DFQATT and CDR2 SNEGSKA (reference sequence). CDR3 protein: CSASKLAGGLNIQYF. CDR3 nucleotides: TGCAGTGCTAGCAAATTAGCGGGGGGGCTTAACATTCAGTACTTC.

This clonotype was counted a few times. The gene calls are TRBV4-1 and TRBJ2-7, with TRBD1 matching 11 bases. This CDR3 has 17 amino acids. Germline assignment: CDR1 MGHRA and CDR2 YSYEKL. V was clipped by 4 bases and J by 2 bases; unmatched bases: 10. CDR3 protein: CASSLGTGGRPTYEQYF. The CDR3 DNA reads as TGCGCCAGCAGCCTCGGGACAGGGGGACGCCCTACCTACGAGCAGTACTTC.

The chain has TRBV6-5 and TRBJ1-1; 9 bases fit TRBD1. The CDR3 contains 14 residues. Per the germline V gene, CDR1 is MNHEY and CDR2 is SVGAGI. V lost 2 bases to trimming and J lost 8 bases; unmatched junction nucleotides: 6. CDR3 residues: CASSYDRGVLEAFF. The CDR3 DNA reads as TGTGCCAGCAGTTACGACAGGGGGGTGCTAGAAGCTTTCTTT.

The genes are TRBV5-6 and TRBJ2-1, with TRBD2 identical over 10 bases. J gave up 4 bases and V 2 bases, and 9 bases lay outside the gene matches. The CDR3 spans 17 residues. CDR1 SGHDT and CDR2 YYEEEE come from the germline V gene. The DNA of the CDR3 is TGTGCCAGCAGCTTCCTTTCAGGACTAGCGGAATACAATGAGCAGTTCTTC. It is translated as CASSFLSGLAEYNEQFF.

This clonotype was seen more than once but under ten times. The CDR3 DNA sequence: TGTGCCACCAGCCCAGTATGTTGTGCGGAAAAACTGTTTTTT. Translated, it gives CATSPVCCAEKLFF. The gene calls are TRBV15 and TRBJ1-4; D is uncertain. With 5 bases removed from V and 8 bases from J, the gap between germline ends came to 15 bases. There are 14 residues in the CDR3. Looked up from germline, CDR1 is LNHNV and CDR2 is YYDKDF (reference sequence).

The chain has TRBV5-1 and TRBJ2-7, with 9 nucleotides matching TRBD1. The CDR3 covers 19 residues. V lost 0 bases, J lost 2 bases, and 15 bases stayed unmatched. Germline V CDR1 and CDR2: SGHRS, YFSETQ. The CDR3: CASSLDSVGGTGPPYEQYF. CDR3 bases: TGCGCCAGCAGCTTGGACTCGGTCGGCGGGACAGGGCCACCCTACGAGCAGTACTTC. The full variable domain, in which reference TRBV5-1 and TRBJ2-7 provide the parts outside the CDR3, is KAGVTQTPRYLIKTRGQQVTLSCSPISGHRSVSWYQQTPGQGLQFLFEYFSETQRNKGNFPGRFSGRQFSNSRSEMNVSTLELGDSALYLCASSLDSVGGTGPPYEQYFGPGTRLTVT.

The chain uses TRBV28 and TRBJ2-3; D possibly corresponds to TRBD2 (6 bases). The CDR3 consists of 15 residues. Germline values: CDR1 MDHEN, CDR2 SYDVKM. V gave up 6 bases and J gave up 5 bases, with 18 bases separating them. This CDR3 reads CASRPGDWRGDTQYF. In nucleotides, the CDR3 is TGTGCCAGCAGACCCGGCGACTGGAGGGGAGATACGCAGTATTTT.